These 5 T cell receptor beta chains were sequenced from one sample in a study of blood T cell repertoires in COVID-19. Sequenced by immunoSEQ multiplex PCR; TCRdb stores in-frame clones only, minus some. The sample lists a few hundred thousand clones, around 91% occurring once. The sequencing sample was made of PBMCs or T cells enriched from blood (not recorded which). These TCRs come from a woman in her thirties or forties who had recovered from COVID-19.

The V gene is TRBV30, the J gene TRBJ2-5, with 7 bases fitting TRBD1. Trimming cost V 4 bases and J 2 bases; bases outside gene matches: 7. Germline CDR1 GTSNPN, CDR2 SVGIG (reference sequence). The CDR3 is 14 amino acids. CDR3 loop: CAWNEDRNQETQYF. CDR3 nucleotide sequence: TGTGCCTGGAACGAGGACAGGAATCAAGAGACCCAGTACTTC.

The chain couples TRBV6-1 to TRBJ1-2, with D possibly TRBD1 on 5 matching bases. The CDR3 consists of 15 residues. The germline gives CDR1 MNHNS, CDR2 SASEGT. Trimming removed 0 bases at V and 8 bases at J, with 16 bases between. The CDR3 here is CASSEAAGGASGYTF. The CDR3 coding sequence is TGTGCCAGCAGTGAAGCGGCCGGCGGGGCTTCCGGCTACACCTTC.

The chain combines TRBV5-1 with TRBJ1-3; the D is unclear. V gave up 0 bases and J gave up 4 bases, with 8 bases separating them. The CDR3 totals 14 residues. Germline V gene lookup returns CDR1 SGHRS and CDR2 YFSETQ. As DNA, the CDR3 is TGCGCCAGCAGCTTGGATTCGGTGGGAAACACCATATATTTT. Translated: CASSLDSVGNTIYF.

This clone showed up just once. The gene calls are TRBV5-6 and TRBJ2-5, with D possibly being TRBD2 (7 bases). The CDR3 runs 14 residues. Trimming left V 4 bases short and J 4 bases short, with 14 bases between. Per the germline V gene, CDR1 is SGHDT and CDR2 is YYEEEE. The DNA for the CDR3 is TGTGCCAGCAGCCCGGGCGGGGGCTTAGAGACCCAGTACTTC. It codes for CASSPGGGLETQYF.

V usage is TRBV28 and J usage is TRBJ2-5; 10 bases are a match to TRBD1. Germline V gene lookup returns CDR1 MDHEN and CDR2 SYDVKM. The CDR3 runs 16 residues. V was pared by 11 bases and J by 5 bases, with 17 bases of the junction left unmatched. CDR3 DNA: TGTGCCTTTCCGGGACAGGGGTGTTTGGTGGTGGAGACCCAGTACTTC. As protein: CAFPGQGCLVVETQYF.